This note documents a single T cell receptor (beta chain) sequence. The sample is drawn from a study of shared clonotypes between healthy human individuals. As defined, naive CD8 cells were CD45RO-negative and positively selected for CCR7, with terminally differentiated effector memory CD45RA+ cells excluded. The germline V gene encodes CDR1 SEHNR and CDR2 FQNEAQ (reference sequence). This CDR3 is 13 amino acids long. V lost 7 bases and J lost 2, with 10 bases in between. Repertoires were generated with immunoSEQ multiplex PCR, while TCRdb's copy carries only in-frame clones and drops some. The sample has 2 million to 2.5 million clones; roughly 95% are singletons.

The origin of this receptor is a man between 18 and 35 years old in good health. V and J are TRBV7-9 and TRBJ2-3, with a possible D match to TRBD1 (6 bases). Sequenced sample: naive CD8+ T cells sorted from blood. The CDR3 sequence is CASTGTYTDTQYF. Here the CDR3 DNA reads TGTGCCAGCACAGGGACATACACAGATACGCAGTATTTT.